These 27 T cell receptor beta chains were all obtained from the same sample, sequenced in a study of beta chain features in type 1 diabetes. All of the isolated RNA was reverse transcribed, so expressed TCRB transcripts were sequenced. Assay: immunoSEQ multiplex PCR; the TCRdb copy retains only in-frame clones and omits some. The sample has hundreds of thousands of clones; approximately 10% are singletons. Sequenced material: naive CD4+ T cells from blood. All receptors derive from a woman aged 18 to 35 in good health.

For the CDR3, the DNA is TGTGCCAGCAGTATAACGTATGGCTACACCTTC. Its protein product is CASSITYGYTF. This chain connects TRBV28 to TRBJ1-2; D unresolved. Trimming took 5 bases from V and 5 from J, leaving 6 bases between them. The germline V gene encodes CDR1 MDHEN and CDR2 SYDVKM. CDR3 length: 11 amino acids.

The sample holds a few counts of this clone. The chain has TRBV6-1 and TRBJ1-5; 7 bases match TRBD1. CDR1 is MNHNS, CDR2 SASEGT, per germline. V shed 0 bases and J 5 bases; nucleotides not matched to a gene: 4. The CDR3 loop spans 15 amino acids. This chain's CDR3 is CASSEAKDRDQPQHF. The CDR3 nucleotides are TGTGCCAGCAGTGAAGCCAAAGACAGGGATCAGCCCCAGCATTTT.

The rearrangement uses TRBV30 and TRBJ2-6; D tentatively reads TRBD1 or TRBD2 (5 bases each). The CDR3 loop spans 14 amino acids. Per the germline V gene, CDR1 is GTSNPN and CDR2 is SVGIG (reference sequence). The ends were cut back, 5 bases at V and 3 bases at J, with 11 bases in the middle. The CDR3 protein is CAWFGGYGANVLTF. CDR3 nucleotides: TGTGCCTGGTTTGGGGGATATGGGGCCAACGTCCTGACTTTC.

The sample holds a few counts of this clone. V and J are TRBV27 and TRBJ2-2; D is unresolved. This CDR3 region has 16 residues. V was clipped by 4 bases and J by 6 bases, with 18 bases between them. Per germline, CDR1 MNHEY and CDR2 SMNVEV (reference sequence). The CDR3 sequence: CASSSRPPSFSGELFF. Written as DNA, the CDR3 is TGTGCCAGCAGTTCCAGACCCCCGTCGTTTTCCGGGGAGCTGTTTTTT.

This clone was counted only a few times. The chain carries TRBV7-9 and TRBJ2-1; 8 positions agree with TRBD2. Germline V gene sequence: CDR1 SEHNR, CDR2 FQNEAQ (reference sequence). The J segment lost 3 bases and the V segment lost 5 bases, leaving 9 bases of the junction unmatched. The CDR3 length is 16 residues. The CDR3 here is CASSPGGLAGYNEQFF. The CDR3 nucleotides read TGTGCCAGCAGCCCGGGGGGGCTAGCGGGCTACAATGAGCAGTTCTTC.

The chain has TRBV28 and TRBJ2-7; 7 nucleotides line up with TRBD1. This CDR3 comprises 14 residues. The ends lost 4 bases at V and 1 base at J; junction bases unmatched: 4. Per germline, CDR1 MDHEN and CDR2 SYDVKM. CDR3 nucleotide sequence: TGTGCCAGCAGTTGGGACAGTGTATCCTACGAGCAGTACTTC. Its translation is CASSWDSVSYEQYF.

The chain uses TRBV18 and TRBJ2-3; TRBD2 might be the D (5 bases). V was shortened by 3 bases and J by 2 bases, with 12 bases between the two germline ends. The length of the CDR3 is 15 residues. CDR1 and CDR2 (germline): KGHSH, LQKENI. For the CDR3, the DNA is TGTGCCAGCTCACCCCGAACGGGATCCACAGATACGCAGTATTTT. As protein: CASSPRTGSTDTQYF.

CDR3 protein: CASSRGAYEQYF. Here the CDR3 DNA reads TGTGCCAGCAGCCGCGGGGCCTACGAGCAGTACTTC. The rearrangement joins TRBV7-9 to TRBJ2-7, with D possibly TRBD2 on 6 matching bases. The CDR3 is 12 residues long. The germline gives CDR1 SEHNR, CDR2 FQNEAQ (reference sequence). The V end lost 5 bases, the J end lost 2 bases, and 7 bases lay between the germline ends. Full variable domain (remainder filled in from reference TRBV7-9 and TRBJ2-7): DTGVSQNPRHKITKRGQNVTFRCDPISEHNRLYWYRQTLGQGPEFLTYFQNEAQLEKSRLLSDRFSAERPKGSFSTLEIQRTEQGDSAMYLCASSRGAYEQYFGPGTRLTVT.

This clone was seen only a few times. The chain carries TRBV27 and TRBJ2-1, with a possible D match to TRBD1 (6 bases). The germline V and J ends were trimmed by 7 bases and 4 bases, with 17 bases remaining between them. The CDR3 length is 15 residues. CDR1 MNHEY and CDR2 SMNVEV come from the germline V gene (reference sequence). Written as DNA, the CDR3 is TGTGCCAGCACTCGTGGACAGCCCTTATACAATGAGCAGTTCTTC. This sequence encodes CASTRGQPLYNEQFF.

This clone was seen a handful of times. The chain combines TRBV29-1 with TRBJ2-5; weak D call: TRBD1 (6 bases). Germline CDR1 is SQVTM and CDR2 is ANQGSEA. V was trimmed by 6 bases and J by 2 bases, leaving 16 bases between them. The CDR3 has 14 residues. CDR3: CSVRSRGMQETQYF. Written as DNA, the CDR3 is TGCAGCGTAAGAAGCAGGGGAATGCAAGAGACCCAGTACTTC.

In this sample, this clone turned up a few times. J is TRBJ2-1 and V is TRBV5-6; TRBD2 matches 13 bases. The CDR3 contains 16 residues. J was trimmed by 7 bases and V by 2 bases; bases with no gene match: 6. Germline V gene sequence: CDR1 SGHDT, CDR2 YYEEEE. The CDR3 DNA sequence: TGTGCCAGCAGCTTCGGACTAGCGGGAGTTGGTAATGAGCAGTTCTTC. Protein: CASSFGLAGVGNEQFF.

The genes are TRBV4-1 and TRBJ2-1, with 9 bases matching TRBD1. The V gene's germline CDR1 is MGHRA and CDR2 YSYEKL. There are 14 residues in the CDR3. The V segment lost 5 bases and the J segment 12 bases; nucleotides outside the gene matches: 11. CDR3 sequence: CASSRDRVSQGQFF. The CDR3 DNA sequence: TGCGCCAGCAGCAGGGACAGGGTTTCCCAGGGGCAGTTCTTC.

This chain links TRBV5-1 with TRBJ2-7; a possible D gene is TRBD2 (5 bases). The CDR3 length is 13 residues. V was pared by 7 bases and J by 0 bases, with 11 bases between. Germline lookup yields CDR1 SGHRS and CDR2 YFSETQ. CDR3: CASACGPSYEQYF. The DNA for the CDR3 is TGCGCCAGCGCGTGCGGGCCCTCCTACGAGCAGTACTTC.

In its sample, this clone was seen a few times. The chain combines TRBV19 with TRBJ1-1, with 7 bases aligning to TRBD1. Germline lookup yields CDR1 LNHDA and CDR2 SQIVND (reference sequence). V lost 5 bases and J lost 5; bases outside the gene matches: 11. This CDR3 is built from 15 residues. Here the CDR3 reads CASSDRQGRGTEAFF. CDR3 bases: TGTGCCAGTAGTGATCGACAGGGACGAGGTACTGAAGCTTTCTTT.

This clone was counted a few times. The chain employs TRBV9 and TRBJ2-3, with TRBD2 matching 11 bases. The length of the CDR3 is 16 residues. With V trimmed by 4 bases and J by 2 bases, 6 bases remained unmatched. The germline V gene encodes CDR1 SGDLS and CDR2 YYNGEE. CDR3: CASSLYSGRATDTQYF. The CDR3 DNA reads TGTGCCAGCAGCCTCTATAGCGGGAGGGCCACAGATACGCAGTATTTT.

The gene calls are TRBV9 and TRBJ2-1; D remains ambiguous. The CDR3 has 17 residues. With 4 bases removed from V and 0 bases from J, the gap between germline ends came to 17 bases. Germline V gives CDR1 SGDLS, CDR2 YYNGEE. The CDR3 DNA reads as TGTGCCAGCAGCCCAAGGCCCAGCTCCAGCTCCTACAATGAGCAGTTCTTC. Protein sequence: CASSPRPSSSSYNEQFF. Supplemented by reference TRBV9 and TRBJ2-1, the full variable domain reads DSGVTQTPKHLITATGQRVTLRCSPRSGDLSVYWYQQSLDQGLQFLIQYYNGEERAKGNILERFSAQQFPDLHSELNLSSLELGDSALYFCASSPRPSSSSYNEQFFGPGTRLTVL.

This clone came up a few times. The V call is TRBV29-1, the J call TRBJ1-5; TRBD1 might be the D (5 bases). CDR1 and CDR2 (germline): SQVTM, ANQGSEA. Trimming pared 0 bases from V and 6 bases from J, leaving 9 bases between. This CDR3 comprises 13 residues. The CDR3 sequence: CSVEDREGQPQHF. DNA for the CDR3: TGCAGCGTTGAAGACAGGGAGGGTCAGCCCCAGCATTTT.

The J gene is TRBJ1-2, the V gene TRBV7-2; tentatively, D is TRBD1 (5 bases). CDR1 SGHTA and CDR2 FQGNSA come from the germline V gene. This CDR3 spans 13 amino acids. V was trimmed by 4 bases and J by 2 bases, leaving 8 bases between them. The CDR3 coding sequence is TGTGCCAGCAGCTGGGGGTGGAACTATGGCTACACCTTC. Translation gives CASSWGWNYGYTF.

This clone was picked up a small number of times. The V call is TRBV6-6, the J call TRBJ2-3; the D call may be TRBD1 or TRBD2 (5 bases each). Germline V gene lookup returns CDR1 MNHNY and CDR2 SVGAGI (reference sequence). Trimming left V 0 bases short and J 14 bases short, with 18 bases between. The CDR3 loop spans 14 amino acids. The CDR3 bases are TGTGCCAGCAGTTACTCGAATACGGGGTCAGGGTGGTATTTT. Translation: CASSYSNTGSGWYF.

This clone has only a few counts. The chain links TRBV14 to TRBJ2-7; 9 nucleotides agree with TRBD1. Germline loops: CDR1 SGHDN, CDR2 FVKESK. The J segment lost 4 bases and the V segment lost 4 bases, leaving 5 bases of the junction unmatched. The CDR3 loop spans 14 amino acids. The CDR3 DNA reads TGTGCCAGCAGCCCTCGGGACAGGGTTTACGAGCAGTACTTC. Protein: CASSPRDRVYEQYF.

This clone was recorded a few times. This chain connects TRBV30 to TRBJ2-1; 8 nucleotides align to TRBD2. Germline loops: CDR1 GTSNPN, CDR2 SVGIG (reference sequence). Trimming cost V 1 base and J 9 bases; bases outside gene matches: 8. The CDR3 contains 14 residues. CDR3 DNA: TGTGCCTGGAGTGGACTAGCGCCCGGTCCTGAGCAGTTCTTC. Its translation is CAWSGLAPGPEQFF.

The chain has TRBV11-2 and TRBJ2-2; unclear D gene. The CDR3 contains 13 residues. Germline V CDR1 and CDR2: SGHAT, FQNNGV. Trimming pared 2 bases from V and 1 base from J, leaving 2 bases between. The DNA for the CDR3 is TGTGCCAGCAGCTTATTGAACACCGGGGAGCTGTTTTTT. Protein: CASSLLNTGELFF.

The chain is built from TRBV11-2 and TRBJ2-1, with 10 bases aligning to TRBD2. Trimming at V came to 6 bases and at J to 1 base, leaving 12 bases not matched to a gene. In germline, CDR1 is SGHAT, CDR2 FQNNGV. The CDR3 loop spans 18 amino acids. CDR3 protein: CASRRTSGYLPSYNEQFF. DNA for the CDR3: TGTGCCAGCAGGCGGACTAGCGGATACCTTCCTTCCTACAATGAGCAGTTCTTC.

This clone was detected a few times. This sequence joins TRBV9 and TRBJ2-5; D is undetermined. The CDR3 length is 14 residues. Trimming pared 3 bases from V and 4 bases from J, leaving 13 bases between. Germline V gene data show CDR1 as SGDLS and CDR2 as YYNGEE. CDR3 sequence: CASSAFGRLETQYF. For the CDR3, the DNA is TGTGCCAGCAGCGCCTTCGGGCGTCTAGAGACCCAGTACTTC. Full variable domain (rest looked up from reference TRBV9 and TRBJ2-5): DSGVTQTPKHLITATGQRVTLRCSPRSGDLSVYWYQQSLDQGLQFLIQYYNGEERAKGNILERFSAQQFPDLHSELNLSSLELGDSALYFCASSAFGRLETQYFGPGTRLLVL.

At least ten counts were recorded for this clone. The genes are TRBV21-1 and TRBJ2-4; TRBD1, as called in the table, went unchecked against the DNA. TRBV21-1 is a known pseudogene. This CDR3 spans 16 amino acids. Here the CDR3 reads CASSKGGHLAKNIQYF. The CDR3 bases are TGTGCCAGCAGCAAAGGGGGACACTTAGCCAAAAACATTCAGTACTTC.

Note on this clone: The sample contains more than one DNA sequence encoding this CDR3. This chain connects TRBV6-5 to TRBJ1-3; D is unclear. This CDR3 is 13 amino acids long. Trimming left V 0 bases short and J 4 bases short, with 4 bases between. CDR1 MNHEY and CDR2 SVGAGI come from the germline V gene. Written as DNA, the CDR3 is TGTGCCAGCAGTTACTCTACGGGAAACACCATATATTTT. It encodes CASSYSTGNTIYF.

This clone was counted between two and nine times. At one boundary the junction diverges from the germline segment, which might be a read error. Within the sample, other DNA sequences also encode this same CDR3. The chain employs TRBV7-7 and TRBJ2-3; the match to TRBD1 covers 9 bases. In germline, CDR1 is SSHAT, CDR2 FNYEAQ (reference sequence). The CDR3 extends over 14 amino acids. The CDR3 DNA reads TGTGCTAGCAGCTTAGACAGGGGGACAGATACGCAGTATTTT. It encodes CASSLDRGTDTQYF.